Listed here are 5 T cell receptor beta chains from one sample, sequenced in a study of control samples from healthy donors and cancer patients. Here immunoSEQ multiplex PCR was the method, and the copy in TCRdb shows in-frame clones only, minus some. The sample includes more than 150,000 clones, over 80% of them seen just once. Sequenced sample: blood. These receptors were collected from a young man in good health.

On this clone itself: This specimen includes other DNA sequences encoding the same CDR3. V is TRBV21-1 and J is TRBJ1-2; the listed D gene, TRBD1, was not tested against the DNA. TRBV21-1 is a pseudogene segment. This CDR3 has 14 amino acids. Here the CDR3 reads CASSNSGVSYGYTF. CDR3 sequence (DNA): TGTGCCAGCAGCAACTCAGGGGTAAGCTATGGCTACACCTTC.

The chain carries TRBV2 and TRBJ2-2; 7 bases line up with TRBD1. Germline V gene sequence: CDR1 SNHLY, CDR2 FYNNEI. V shed 6 bases, J shed 7 bases, and the junction held 14 bases outside the gene matches. This CDR3 has 16 residues. CDR3 in DNA: TGTGCCAGCAGGGGGGACCCAGGGGGTGGAATCGGGGAGCTGTTTTTT. This codes for CASRGDPGGGIGELFF.

The chain is built from TRBV12-5 and TRBJ1-6, with D unresolved. The CDR3 contains 12 residues. Trimming removed 2 bases from V and 6 bases from J, with 2 bases in between. The germline V gene has CDR1 LGHNT and CDR2 FRNRAP. For the CDR3, the DNA is TGTGCTAGTGGTTTGAGTAATTCACCCCTCCACTTT. Amino acids: CASGLSNSPLHF. The full variable domain, completed using reference TRBV12-5 and TRBJ1-6, is DARVTQTPRHKVTEMGQEVTMRCQPILGHNTVFWYRQTMMQGLELLAYFRNRAPLDDSGMPKDRFSAEMPDATLATLKIQPSEPRDSAVYFCASGLSNSPLHFGNGTRLTVT.

The rearrangement joins TRBV2 to TRBJ2-1, with no clear D. Per germline, CDR1 SNHLY and CDR2 FYNNEI. The CDR3 length is 14 residues. The germline V and J ends were trimmed by 7 bases and 8 bases, with 18 bases remaining between them. The chain's CDR3 is CASNPSRARDEQFF. CDR3 nucleotide sequence: TGTGCCAGCAACCCCTCCCGGGCTAGGGATGAGCAGTTCTTC.

The chain combines TRBV18 with TRBJ1-5; 9 nucleotides align to TRBD1. After removal of 5 bases from V and 5 bases from J, the junction contained 1 base not matched to a gene. Germline CDR1 and CDR2: KGHSH and LQKENI. CDR3 size: 13 residues. The CDR3 coding sequence is TGTGCCAGCTCAAGGGACAGGGATCAGCCCCAGCATTTT. Amino acids: CASSRDRDQPQHF.